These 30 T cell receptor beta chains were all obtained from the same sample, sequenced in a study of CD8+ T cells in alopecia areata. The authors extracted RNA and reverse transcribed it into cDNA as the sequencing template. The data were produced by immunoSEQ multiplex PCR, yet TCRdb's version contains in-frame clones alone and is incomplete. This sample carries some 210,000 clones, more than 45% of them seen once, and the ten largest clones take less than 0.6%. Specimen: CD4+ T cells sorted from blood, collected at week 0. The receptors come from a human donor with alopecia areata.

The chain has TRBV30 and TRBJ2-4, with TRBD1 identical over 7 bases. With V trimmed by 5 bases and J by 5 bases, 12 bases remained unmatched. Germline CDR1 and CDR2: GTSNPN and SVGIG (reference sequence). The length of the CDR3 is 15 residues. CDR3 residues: CAWAQGRGTENIQYF. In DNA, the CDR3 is TGTGCCTGGGCCCAGGGCAGGGGGACAGAAAACATTCAGTACTTC.

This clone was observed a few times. Here the CDR3 reads CASSLDRGTQETQYF. The CDR3 DNA sequence: TGCGCCAGCAGTTTAGACAGGGGAACCCAAGAGACCCAGTACTTC. The V gene is TRBV4-1, the J gene TRBJ2-5; 8 positions match TRBD1. Losses at the gene ends were 6 bases for V and 1 base for J; bases not matched to a gene: 7. The germline gives CDR1 MGHRA, CDR2 YSYEKL. The CDR3 has 15 residues.

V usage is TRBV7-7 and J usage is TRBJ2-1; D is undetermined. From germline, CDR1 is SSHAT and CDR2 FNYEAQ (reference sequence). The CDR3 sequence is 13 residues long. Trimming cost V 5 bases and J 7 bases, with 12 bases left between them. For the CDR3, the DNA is TGTGCCAGCAGCCCCGGACCGAAGAATGAGCAGTTCTTC. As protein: CASSPGPKNEQFF.

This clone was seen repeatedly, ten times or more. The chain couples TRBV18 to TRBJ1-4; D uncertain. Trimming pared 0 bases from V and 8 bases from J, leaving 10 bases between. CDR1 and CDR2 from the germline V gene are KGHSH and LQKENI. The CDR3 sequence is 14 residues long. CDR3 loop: CASSPPEVAEKLFF. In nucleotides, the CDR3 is TGTGCCAGCTCACCACCGGAGGTGGCAGAAAAACTGTTTTTT.

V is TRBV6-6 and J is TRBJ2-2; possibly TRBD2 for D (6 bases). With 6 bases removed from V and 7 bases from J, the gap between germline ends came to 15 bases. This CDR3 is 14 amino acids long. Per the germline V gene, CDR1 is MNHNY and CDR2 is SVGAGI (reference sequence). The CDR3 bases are TGTGCCAGCAGCGACTCGGGGCGGGGCGGGGAGCTGTTTTTT. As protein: CASSDSGRGGELFF.

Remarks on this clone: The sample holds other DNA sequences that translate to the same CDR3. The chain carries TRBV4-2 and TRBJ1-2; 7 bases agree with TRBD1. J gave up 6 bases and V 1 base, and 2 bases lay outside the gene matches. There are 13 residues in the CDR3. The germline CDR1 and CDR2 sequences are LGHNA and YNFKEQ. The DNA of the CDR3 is TGTGCCAGCAGCCAAGGGACAGGAGATGGCTACACCTTC. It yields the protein CASSQGTGDGYTF.

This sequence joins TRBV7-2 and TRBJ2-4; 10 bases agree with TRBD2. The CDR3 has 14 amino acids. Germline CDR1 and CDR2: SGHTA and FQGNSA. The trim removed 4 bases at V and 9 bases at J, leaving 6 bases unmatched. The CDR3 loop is CASSWGLAIGIQYF. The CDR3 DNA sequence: TGTGCCAGCAGCTGGGGACTAGCGATCGGCATTCAGTACTTC. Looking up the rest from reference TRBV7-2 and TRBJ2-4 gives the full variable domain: GAGVSQSPSNKVTEKGKDVELRCDPISGHTALYWYRQSLGQGLEFLIYFQGNSAPDKSGLPSDRFSAERTGGSVSTLTIQRTQQEDSAVYLCASSWGLAIGIQYFGAGTRLSVL.

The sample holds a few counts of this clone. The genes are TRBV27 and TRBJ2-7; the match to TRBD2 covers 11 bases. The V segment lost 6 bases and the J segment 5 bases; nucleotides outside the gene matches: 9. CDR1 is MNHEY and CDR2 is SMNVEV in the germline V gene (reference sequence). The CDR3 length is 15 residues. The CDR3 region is CASSPGLAVVDEQYF. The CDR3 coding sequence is TGTGCCAGCAGCCCGGGACTAGCGGTAGTCGACGAGCAGTACTTC.

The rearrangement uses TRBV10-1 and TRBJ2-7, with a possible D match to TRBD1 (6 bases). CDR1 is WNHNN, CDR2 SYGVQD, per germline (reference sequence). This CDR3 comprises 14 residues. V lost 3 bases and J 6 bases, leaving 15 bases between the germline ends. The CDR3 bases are TGCGCCAGCAGTGAACACAGGGCAAGGGTCGAGCAGTACTTC. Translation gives CASSEHRARVEQYF.

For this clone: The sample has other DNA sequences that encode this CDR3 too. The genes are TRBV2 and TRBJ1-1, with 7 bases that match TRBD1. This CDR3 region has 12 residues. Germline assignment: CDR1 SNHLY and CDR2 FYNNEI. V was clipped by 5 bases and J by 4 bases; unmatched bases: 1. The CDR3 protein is CASSRQGTEAFF. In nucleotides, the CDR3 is TGTGCCAGCAGTAGACAGGGCACTGAAGCTTTCTTT.

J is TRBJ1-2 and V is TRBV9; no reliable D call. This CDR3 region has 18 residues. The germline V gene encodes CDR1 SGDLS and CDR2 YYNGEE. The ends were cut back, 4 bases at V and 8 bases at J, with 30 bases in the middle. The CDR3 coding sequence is TGTGCCAGCAGCTCCGCGCTCGGGATCCAGGTTGATGGGGAGGGCTACACCTTC. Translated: CASSSALGIQVDGEGYTF. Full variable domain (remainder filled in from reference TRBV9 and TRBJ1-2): DSGVTQTPKHLITATGQRVTLRCSPRSGDLSVYWYQQSLDQGLQFLIQYYNGEERAKGNILERFSAQQFPDLHSELNLSSLELGDSALYFCASSSALGIQVDGEGYTFGSGTRLTVV.

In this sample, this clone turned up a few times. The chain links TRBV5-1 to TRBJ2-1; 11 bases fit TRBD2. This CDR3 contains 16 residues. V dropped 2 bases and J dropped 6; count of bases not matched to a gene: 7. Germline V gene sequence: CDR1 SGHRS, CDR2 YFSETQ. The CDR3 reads CASSLNPSGGINEQFF. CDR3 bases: TGCGCCAGCAGCTTAAATCCTAGCGGGGGGATCAATGAGCAGTTCTTC.

The CDR3: CASSLAQATTMNTEAFF. The CDR3 DNA reads as TGCGCCAGCAGCTTGGCACAGGCTACTACAATGAACACTGAAGCTTTCTTT. This chain uses TRBV5-1 with TRBJ1-1, with TRBD1 as a possible D gene (5 bases). Germline CDR1 and CDR2: SGHRS and YFSETQ. V lost 0 bases and J lost 0, with 15 bases in between. The length of the CDR3 is 17 residues.

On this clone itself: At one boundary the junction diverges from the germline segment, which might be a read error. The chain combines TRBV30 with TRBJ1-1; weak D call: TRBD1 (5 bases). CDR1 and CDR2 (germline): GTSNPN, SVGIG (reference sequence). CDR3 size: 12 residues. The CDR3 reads CAWSVYQGSISF. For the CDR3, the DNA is TGTGCCTGGAGTGTTTATCAGGGATCGATATCTTTT.

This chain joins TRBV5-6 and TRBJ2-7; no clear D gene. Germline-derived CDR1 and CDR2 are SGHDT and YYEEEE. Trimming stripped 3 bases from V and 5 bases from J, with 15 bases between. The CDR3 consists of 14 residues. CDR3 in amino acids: CASSYKTHYHEQYF. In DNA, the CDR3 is TGTGCCAGCAGCTATAAGACCCATTACCACGAGCAGTACTTC.

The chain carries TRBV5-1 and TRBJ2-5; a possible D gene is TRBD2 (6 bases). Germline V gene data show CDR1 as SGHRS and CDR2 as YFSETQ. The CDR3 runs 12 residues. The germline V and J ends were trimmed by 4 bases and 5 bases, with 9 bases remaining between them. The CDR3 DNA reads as TGCGCCAGCAGCCGGACTACGGAGACCCAGTACTTC. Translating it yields CASSRTTETQYF.

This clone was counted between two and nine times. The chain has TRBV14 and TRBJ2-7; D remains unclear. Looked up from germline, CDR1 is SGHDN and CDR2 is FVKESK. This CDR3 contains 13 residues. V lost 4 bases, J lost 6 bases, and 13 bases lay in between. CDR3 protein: CASSLSAFSEQYF. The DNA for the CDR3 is TGTGCCAGCAGCCTCTCGGCCTTTAGCGAGCAGTACTTC.

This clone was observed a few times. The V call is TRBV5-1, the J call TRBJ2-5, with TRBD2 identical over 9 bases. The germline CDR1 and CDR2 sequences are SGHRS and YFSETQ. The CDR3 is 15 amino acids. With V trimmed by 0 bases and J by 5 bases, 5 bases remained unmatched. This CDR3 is CASSLGASGDETQYF. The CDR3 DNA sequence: TGCGCCAGCAGCTTGGGTGCTAGCGGGGACGAGACCCAGTACTTC.

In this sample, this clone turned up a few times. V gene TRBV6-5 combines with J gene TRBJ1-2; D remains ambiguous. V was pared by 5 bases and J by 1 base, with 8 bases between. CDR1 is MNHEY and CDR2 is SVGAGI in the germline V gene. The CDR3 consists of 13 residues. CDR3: CASSRRVNYGYTF. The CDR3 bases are TGTGCCAGCAGTCGAAGGGTTAACTATGGCTACACCTTC.

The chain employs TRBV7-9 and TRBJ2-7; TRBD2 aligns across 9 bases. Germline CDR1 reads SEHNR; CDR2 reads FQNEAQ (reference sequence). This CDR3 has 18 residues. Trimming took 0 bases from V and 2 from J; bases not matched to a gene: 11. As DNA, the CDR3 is TGTGCCAGCAGCTTAGCACTCCCTAGCGGGACCCCACCCTACGAGCAGTACTTC. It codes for CASSLALPSGTPPYEQYF.

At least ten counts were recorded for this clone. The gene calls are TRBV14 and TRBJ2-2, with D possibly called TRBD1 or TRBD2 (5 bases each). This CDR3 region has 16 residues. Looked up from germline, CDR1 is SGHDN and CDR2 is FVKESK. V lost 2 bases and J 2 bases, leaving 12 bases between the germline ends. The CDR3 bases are TGTGCCAGCAGCCAATACGGGACGGTTAACACCGGGGAGCTGTTTTTT. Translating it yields CASSQYGTVNTGELFF.

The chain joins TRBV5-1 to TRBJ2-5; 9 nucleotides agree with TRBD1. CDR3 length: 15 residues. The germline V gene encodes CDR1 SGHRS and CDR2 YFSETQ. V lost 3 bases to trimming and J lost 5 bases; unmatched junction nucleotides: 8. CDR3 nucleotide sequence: TGCGCCAGCAGCTCAGGGACAGGGAGCGAGGAGACCCAGTACTTC. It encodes CASSSGTGSEETQYF. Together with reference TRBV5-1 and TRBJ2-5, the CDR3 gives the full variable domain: KAGVTQTPRYLIKTRGQQVTLSCSPISGHRSVSWYQQTPGQGLQFLFEYFSETQRNKGNFPGRFSGRQFSNSRSEMNVSTLELGDSALYLCASSSGTGSEETQYFGPGTRLLVL.

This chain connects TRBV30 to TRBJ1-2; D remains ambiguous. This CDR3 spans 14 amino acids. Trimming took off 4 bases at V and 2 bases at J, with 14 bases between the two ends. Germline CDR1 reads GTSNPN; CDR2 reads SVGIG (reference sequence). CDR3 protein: CAWTPLNQNYGYTF. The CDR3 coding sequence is TGTGCCTGGACGCCACTAAACCAGAACTATGGCTACACCTTC.

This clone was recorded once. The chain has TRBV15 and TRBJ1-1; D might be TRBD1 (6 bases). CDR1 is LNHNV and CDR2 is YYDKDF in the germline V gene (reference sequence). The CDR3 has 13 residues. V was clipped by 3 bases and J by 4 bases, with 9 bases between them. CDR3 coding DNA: TGTGCCACCAGCAGGGGGGCGGGCACTGAAGCTTTCTTT. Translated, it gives CATSRGAGTEAFF.

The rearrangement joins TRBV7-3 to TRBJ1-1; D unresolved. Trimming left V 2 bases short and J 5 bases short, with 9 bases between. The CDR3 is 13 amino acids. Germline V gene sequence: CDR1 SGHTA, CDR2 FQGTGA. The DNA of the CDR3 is TGTGCCAGCAGCTTATCTACGGGGACTGAAGCTTTCTTT. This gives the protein CASSLSTGTEAFF.

For the CDR3, the DNA is TGCGCCAGCAGTAACGCGGGGGCGCACAGCTATGGCTACACCTTC. It is translated as CASSNAGAHSYGYTF. The chain is built from TRBV4-1 and TRBJ1-2; a possible D gene is TRBD1 (6 bases). The germline V gene has CDR1 MGHRA and CDR2 YSYEKL. This CDR3 spans 15 amino acids. Trimming pared 6 bases from V and 4 bases from J, leaving 18 bases between.

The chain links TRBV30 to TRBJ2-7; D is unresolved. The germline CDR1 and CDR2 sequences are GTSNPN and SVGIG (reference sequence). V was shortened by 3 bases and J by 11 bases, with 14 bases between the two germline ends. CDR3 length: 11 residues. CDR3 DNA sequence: TGTGCCTGGAGATCCTTCGACGCAGAGTACTTC. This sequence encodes CAWRSFDAEYF.

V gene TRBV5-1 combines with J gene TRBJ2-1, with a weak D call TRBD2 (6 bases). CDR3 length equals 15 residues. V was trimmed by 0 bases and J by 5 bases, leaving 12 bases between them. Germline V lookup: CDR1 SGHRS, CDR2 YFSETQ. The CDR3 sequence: CASSLDGSPNNEQFF. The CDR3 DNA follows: TGCGCCAGCAGCTTGGACGGGAGCCCAAACAATGAGCAGTTCTTC.

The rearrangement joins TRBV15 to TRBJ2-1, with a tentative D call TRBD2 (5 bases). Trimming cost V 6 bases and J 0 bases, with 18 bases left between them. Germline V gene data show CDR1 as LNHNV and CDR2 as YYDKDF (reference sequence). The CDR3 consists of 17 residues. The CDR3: CATRTTKQMSSYNEQFF. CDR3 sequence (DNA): TGTGCCACCAGGACTACAAAACAAATGAGCTCCTACAATGAGCAGTTCTTC.

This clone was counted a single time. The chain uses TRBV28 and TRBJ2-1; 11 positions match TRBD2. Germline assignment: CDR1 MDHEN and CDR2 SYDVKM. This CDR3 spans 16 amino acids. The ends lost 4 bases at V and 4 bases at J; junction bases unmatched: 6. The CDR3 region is CASSSPGLAVYNEQFF. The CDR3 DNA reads TGTGCCAGCAGTTCCCCGGGACTAGCGGTATACAATGAGCAGTTCTTC.